The rows below give T cell receptor beta chains drawn from one sample of a study of T cell responses to AZD1222 COVID-19 vaccine. Generated by immunoSEQ multiplex PCR, the TCRdb table keeps only in-frame clones and is missing some. The table lists more than 95,000 clones, 86% of them singletons. Sample: peripheral blood, taken 28 days after the second AZD1222 dose. Receptor source: an adult who received the AZD1222 COVID-19 vaccine. Each CDR3 is given with its conserved first and last residue. The D gene is left open where the match is weak. Clone size is stated in some rows and not others, as once, few, many or a class when expanded.

V: TRBV7-2; size: .; D: TRBD1; J: TRBJ1-6; CDR3: CASRGQGSSPLHF; DNA: TGTGCCAGCCGAGGACAGGGTAGTTCACCCCTCCACTTT
V: TRBV6-5; size: .; D: TRBD1; J: TRBJ1-4; CDR3: CASSYSPTGREKLFF; DNA: TGTGCCAGCAGTTACTCCCCGACAGGGCGGGAAAAACTGTTTTTT
V: TRBV14; size: .; D: .; J: TRBJ2-7; CDR3: CASSHFISRAYEQYF; DNA: TGTGCCAGCAGCCATTTCATATCCAGAGCCTACGAGCAGTACTTC
V: TRBV6-5; size: .; D: .; J: TRBJ2-1; CDR3: CASSLAGSEQFF; DNA: TGTGCCAGCAGTTTAGCAGGTTCTGAGCAGTTCTTC
V: TRBV15; size: .; D: .; J: TRBJ1-5; CDR3: CATSREIGSNQPQHF; DNA: TGTGCCACCAGCAGAGAAATAGGAAGCAATCAGCCCCAGCATTTT
V: TRBV2; size: .; D: TRBD2; J: TRBJ2-2; CDR3: CASMGGSGTGELFF; DNA: TGTGCCAGCATGGGCGGGAGTGGCACCGGGGAGCTGTTTTTT
V: TRBV20-1; size: .; D: TRBD2; J: TRBJ2-3; CDR3: CSASSGGRDTQYF; DNA: TGCAGTGCTAGTAGCGGGGGGAGGGATACGCAGTATTTT
V: TRBV27; size: .; D: .; J: TRBJ1-1; CDR3: CASSPGFLDTEAFF; DNA: TGTGCCAGCAGTCCAGGGTTCTTGGACACTGAAGCTTTCTTT
V: TRBV19; size: .; D: .; J: TRBJ2-7; CDR3: CASSPRRPQANEQYF; DNA: TGTGCCAGTAGTCCGAGAAGGCCACAGGCCAACGAGCAGTACTTC
V: TRBV23-1; size: .; D: .; J: TRBJ2-7; CDR3: CASSWFTGLRQYF; DNA: TGCGCCAGCAGTTGGTTCACAGGTCTTCGGCAGTACTTC
V: TRBV19; size: .; D: .; J: TRBJ1-5; CDR3: CASTPDGGGQPQHF; DNA: TGTGCCAGTACCCCCGACGGGGGGGGTCAGCCCCAGCATTTT
V: TRBV7-2; size: .; D: TRBD1; J: TRBJ1-6; CDR3: CASSTADRLGSPLHF; DNA: TGTGCCAGCAGCACAGCGGACAGGCTGGGTTCACCCCTCCACTTT
V: TRBV12-3/TRBV12-4; size: .; D: .; J: TRBJ2-3; CDR3: CASSFPQSSQYF; DNA: TGTGCCAGCAGTTTCCCCCAGTCGTCGCAGTATTTT
V: TRBV28; size: .; D: TRBD1; J: TRBJ1-6; CDR3: CASSLIQGYSPLHF; DNA: TGTGCCAGCAGTTTAATACAGGGGTATTCACCCCTCCACTTT
V: TRBV27; size: .; D: TRBD1; J: TRBJ2-2; CDR3: CASSRGRFTGELFF; DNA: TGTGCCAGCAGCAGGGGGCGTTTTACCGGGGAGCTGTTTTTT
V: TRBV7-3; size: .; D: .; J: TRBJ1-5; CDR3: CASSLRCGNSNQPQHF; DNA: TGTGCCAGCAGCTTACGATGCGGAAATAGCAATCAGCCCCAGCATTTT
V: TRBV5-1; size: .; D: .; J: TRBJ2-7; CDR3: CASSLADDYEQYF; DNA: TGCGCCAGCAGCTTGGCAGACGACTACGAGCAGTACTTC
V: TRBV9; size: .; D: TRBD1; J: TRBJ1-4; CDR3: CASSVTGGALPEKLFF; DNA: TGTGCCAGCAGCGTGACAGGGGGAGCTCTTCCGGAAAAACTGTTTTTT
V: TRBV12-3/TRBV12-4; size: .; D: .; J: TRBJ2-2; CDR3: CASSSVTGELFF; DNA: TGTGCCAGCAGCTCAGTCACCGGGGAGCTGTTTTTT
V: TRBV10-3; size: .; D: TRBD1; J: TRBJ2-7; CDR3: CAITSTGEYEQYF; DNA: TGTGCCATCACTTCGACAGGGGAATACGAGCAGTACTTC
V: TRBV7-3; size: .; D: TRBD1; J: TRBJ2-1; CDR3: CASSLNRGSYNEQFF; DNA: TGTGCCAGCAGCTTAAACAGGGGCTCCTACAATGAGCAGTTCTTC
V: TRBV18; size: .; D: .; J: TRBJ2-2; CDR3: CASSLREDTGELFF; DNA: TGTGCCAGCTCGCTCAGGGAGGACACCGGGGAGCTGTTTTTT
V: TRBV4-3; size: .; D: TRBD1; J: TRBJ2-1; CDR3: CASSRRDRGDNEQFF; DNA: TGCGCCAGCAGCCGCCGGGACAGGGGTGACAATGAGCAGTTCTTC
V: TRBV6-7; size: .; D: TRBD1; J: TRBJ1-2; CDR3: CASSYPGQSYGYTF; DNA: TGTGCCAGCAGTTACCCGGGACAGTCCTATGGCTACACCTTC
V: TRBV28; size: .; D: .; J: TRBJ2-5; CDR3: CASSPRTPETQYF; DNA: TGTGCCAGCAGTCCACGGACTCCAGAGACCCAGTACTTC
V: TRBV6-4; size: .; D: TRBD1; J: TRBJ1-5; CDR3: CASIAGQGRNQPQHF; DNA: TGTGCCAGCATAGCGGGACAGGGAAGAAATCAGCCCCAGCATTTT
V: TRBV2; size: .; D: .; J: TRBJ1-4; CDR3: CASSEASFIGTTNEKLFF; DNA: TGTGCCAGCAGTGAAGCGTCCTTTATAGGCACAACTAATGAAAAACTGTTTTTT
V: TRBV5-1; size: .; D: .; J: TRBJ1-4; CDR3: CASSLRRNNEKLFF; DNA: TGCGCCAGCAGCTTAAGACGGAATAATGAAAAACTGTTTTTT
V: TRBV4-1; size: .; D: .; J: TRBJ1-2; CDR3: CASSPREPRYGQQVGYTF; DNA: TGCGCCAGCAGCCCAAGGGAGCCAAGATACGGACAGCAAGTTGGCTACACCTTC
V: TRBV27; size: .; D: .; J: TRBJ2-7; CDR3: CASSWTGSGEQYF; DNA: TGTGCCAGCAGTTGGACAGGTTCGGGAGAACAGTACTTC
V: TRBV11-2; size: .; D: .; J: TRBJ2-3; CDR3: CASSYRLSVTDTQYF; DNA: TGTGCCAGCAGCTACAGGTTGTCGGTCACAGATACGCAGTATTTT
V: TRBV11-2; size: .; D: .; J: TRBJ1-5; CDR3: CASSSTGQSNQPQHF; DNA: TGTGCCAGCAGCTCGACAGGACAAAGCAATCAGCCCCAGCATTTT
V: TRBV30; size: .; D: .; J: TRBJ2-5; CDR3: CAWRERLQETQYF; DNA: TGTGCCTGGAGGGAAAGACTTCAAGAGACCCAGTACTTC
V: TRBV27; size: .; D: .; J: TRBJ1-2; CDR3: CASSHLAQSGYTF; DNA: TGTGCCAGCAGTCACCTGGCCCAGAGTGGCTACACCTTC
V: TRBV19; size: .; D: .; J: TRBJ1-2; CDR3: CASSTTESYGYTF; DNA: TGTGCCAGTAGTACGACAGAATCCTATGGCTACACCTTC
V: TRBV19; size: .; D: TRBD1; J: TRBJ1-1; CDR3: CASRLTGPNTEAFF; DNA: TGTGCCAGTAGATTGACAGGGCCGAACACTGAAGCTTTCTTT
V: TRBV12-3/TRBV12-4; size: .; D: TRBD1; J: TRBJ1-2; CDR3: CASGTQGVYGYTF; DNA: TGTGCCAGCGGGACACAGGGGGTGTATGGCTACACCTTC
V: TRBV7-2; size: once; D: .; J: TRBJ1-1; CDR3: CASSLGEALNTEAFF; DNA: TGTGCCAGCAGCTTAGGTGAAGCCTTGAACACTGAAGCTTTCTTT
V: TRBV6-2/TRBV6-3; size: .; D: .; J: TRBJ1-4; CDR3: CASSYSGGVGEKLFF; DNA: TGTGCCAGCAGTTACTCCGGGGGAGTAGGTGAAAAACTGTTTTTT
V: TRBV28; size: .; D: TRBD1; J: TRBJ2-7; CDR3: CASSQPTGYYEQYF; DNA: TGTGCCAGCAGTCAGCCGACAGGGTACTACGAGCAGTACTTC
V: TRBV7-8; size: .; D: TRBD1; J: TRBJ2-7; CDR3: CASSPTGTGGNSGSYEQYF; DNA: TGTGCCAGCAGCCCGACCGGGACAGGGGGGAATAGCGGCTCCTACGAGCAGTACTTC
V: TRBV28; size: .; D: TRBD1; J: TRBJ1-1; CDR3: CASSLLTGGTEAFF; DNA: TGTGCCAGCAGTTTATTGACAGGGGGGACTGAAGCTTTCTTT